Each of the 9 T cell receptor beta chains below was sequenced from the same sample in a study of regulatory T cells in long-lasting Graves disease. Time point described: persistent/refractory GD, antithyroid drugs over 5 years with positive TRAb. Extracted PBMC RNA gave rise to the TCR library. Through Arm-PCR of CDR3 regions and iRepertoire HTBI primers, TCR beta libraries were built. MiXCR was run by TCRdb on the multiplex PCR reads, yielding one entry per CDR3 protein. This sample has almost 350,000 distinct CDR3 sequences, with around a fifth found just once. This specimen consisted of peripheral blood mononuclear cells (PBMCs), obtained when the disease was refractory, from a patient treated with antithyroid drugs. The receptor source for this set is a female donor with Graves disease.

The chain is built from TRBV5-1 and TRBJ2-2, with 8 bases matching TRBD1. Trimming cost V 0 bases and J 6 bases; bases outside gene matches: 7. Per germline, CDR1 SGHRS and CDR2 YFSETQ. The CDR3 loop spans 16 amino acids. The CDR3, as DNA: TGCGCCAGCAGCTTGGGGGCCGTCAGGGGGCCCGGGGAGCTGTTTTTT. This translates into CASSLGAVRGPGELFF.

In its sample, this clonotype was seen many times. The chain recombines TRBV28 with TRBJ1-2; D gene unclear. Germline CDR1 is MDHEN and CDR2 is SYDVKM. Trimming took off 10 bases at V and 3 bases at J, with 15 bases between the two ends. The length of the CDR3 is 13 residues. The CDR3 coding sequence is TGTGCCACCGCCCGGGTCACTGACTATGGCTACACCTTC. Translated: CATARVTDYGYTF.

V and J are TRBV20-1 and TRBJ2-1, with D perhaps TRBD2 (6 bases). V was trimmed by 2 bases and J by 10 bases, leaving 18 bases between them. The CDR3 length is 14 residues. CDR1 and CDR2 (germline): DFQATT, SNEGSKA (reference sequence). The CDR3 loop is CSARWRGRGPEQFF. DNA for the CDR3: TGCAGTGCTAGATGGCGGGGAAGGGGTCCCGAGCAGTTCTTC.

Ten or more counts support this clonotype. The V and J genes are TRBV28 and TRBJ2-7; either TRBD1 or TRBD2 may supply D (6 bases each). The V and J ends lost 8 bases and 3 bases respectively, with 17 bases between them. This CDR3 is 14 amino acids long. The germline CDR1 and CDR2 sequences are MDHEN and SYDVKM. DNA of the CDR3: TGTGCCAGCGGCACGCCTCGGGGGCTCTACGAGCAGTACTTC. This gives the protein CASGTPRGLYEQYF.

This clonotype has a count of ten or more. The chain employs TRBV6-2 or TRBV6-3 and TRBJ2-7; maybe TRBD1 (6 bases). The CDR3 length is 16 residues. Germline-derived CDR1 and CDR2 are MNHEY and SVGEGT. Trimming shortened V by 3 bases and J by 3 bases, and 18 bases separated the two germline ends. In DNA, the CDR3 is TGTGCCAGCAGTTATATCCGAGGACAGTCAGTCTACGAGCAGTACTTC. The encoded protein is CASSYIRGQSVYEQYF.

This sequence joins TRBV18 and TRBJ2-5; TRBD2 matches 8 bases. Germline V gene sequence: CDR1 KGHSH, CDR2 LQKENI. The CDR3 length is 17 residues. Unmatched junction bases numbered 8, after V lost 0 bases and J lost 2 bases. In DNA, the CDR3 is TGTGCCAGCTCACCACCGGGCGCGGGGGGAACGCAAGAGACCCAGTACTTC. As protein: CASSPPGAGGTQETQYF.

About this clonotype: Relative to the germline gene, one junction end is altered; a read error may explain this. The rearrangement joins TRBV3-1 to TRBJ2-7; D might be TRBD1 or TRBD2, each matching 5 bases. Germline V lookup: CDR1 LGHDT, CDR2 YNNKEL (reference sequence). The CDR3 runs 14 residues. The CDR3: CASSQAGRSYERYF. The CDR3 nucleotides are TGTGCCAGCAGCCAAGCGGGACGGAGCTACGAGCGGTACTTC.

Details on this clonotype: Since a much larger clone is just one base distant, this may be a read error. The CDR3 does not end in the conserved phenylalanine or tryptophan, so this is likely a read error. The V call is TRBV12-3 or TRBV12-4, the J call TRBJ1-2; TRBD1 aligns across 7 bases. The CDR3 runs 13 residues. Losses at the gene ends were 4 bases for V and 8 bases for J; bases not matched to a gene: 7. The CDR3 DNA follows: TGTGCCAGCAGTTCAAACAGGGGTCGCGGCTACACCCTC. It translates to CASSSNRGRGYTL.

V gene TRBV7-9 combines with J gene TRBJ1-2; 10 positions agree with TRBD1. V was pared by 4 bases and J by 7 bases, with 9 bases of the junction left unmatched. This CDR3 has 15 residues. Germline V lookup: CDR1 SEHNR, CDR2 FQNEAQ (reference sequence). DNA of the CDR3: TGTGCCAGCAGCTACGGGCCGGGACAGGGGTCTGGCTACACCTTC. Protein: CASSYGPGQGSGYTF.